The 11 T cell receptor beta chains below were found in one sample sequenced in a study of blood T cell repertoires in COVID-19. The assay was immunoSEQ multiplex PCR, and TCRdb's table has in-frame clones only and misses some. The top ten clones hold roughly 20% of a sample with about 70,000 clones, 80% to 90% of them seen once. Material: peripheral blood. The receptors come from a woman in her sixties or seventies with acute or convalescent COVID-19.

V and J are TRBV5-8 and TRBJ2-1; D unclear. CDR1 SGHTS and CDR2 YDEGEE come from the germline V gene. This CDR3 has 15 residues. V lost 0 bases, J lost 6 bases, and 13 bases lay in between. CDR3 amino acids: CASSLELTVGNEQFF. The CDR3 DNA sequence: TGTGCCAGCAGCTTGGAGTTAACAGTAGGCAATGAGCAGTTCTTC.

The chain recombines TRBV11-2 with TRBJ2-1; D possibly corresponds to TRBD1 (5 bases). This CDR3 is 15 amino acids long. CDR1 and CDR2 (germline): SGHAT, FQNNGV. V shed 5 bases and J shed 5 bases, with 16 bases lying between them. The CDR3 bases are TGTGCCAGCAGCCCTCGAGGCACAGGTAACAATGAGCAGTTCTTC. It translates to CASSPRGTGNNEQFF.

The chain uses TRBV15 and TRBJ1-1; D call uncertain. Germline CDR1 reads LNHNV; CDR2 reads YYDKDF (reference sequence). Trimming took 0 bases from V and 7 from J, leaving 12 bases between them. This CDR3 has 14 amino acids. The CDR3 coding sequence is TGTGCCACCAGCAGAGATCAACTCCCGGGTGAAGCTTTCTTT. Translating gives CATSRDQLPGEAFF.

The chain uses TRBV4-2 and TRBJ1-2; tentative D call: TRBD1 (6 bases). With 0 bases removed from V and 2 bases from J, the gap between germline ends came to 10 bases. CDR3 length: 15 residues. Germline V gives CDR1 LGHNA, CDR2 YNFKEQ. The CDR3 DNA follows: TGTGCCAGCAGCCAAGATACAGGGAGAAACTATGGCTACACCTTC. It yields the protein CASSQDTGRNYGYTF.

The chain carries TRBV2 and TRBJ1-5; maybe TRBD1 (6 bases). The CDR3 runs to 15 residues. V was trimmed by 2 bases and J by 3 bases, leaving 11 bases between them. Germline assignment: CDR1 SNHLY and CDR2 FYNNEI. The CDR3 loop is CASSERGMDNQPQHF. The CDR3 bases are TGTGCCAGCAGTGAAAGGGGGATGGACAATCAGCCCCAGCATTTT.

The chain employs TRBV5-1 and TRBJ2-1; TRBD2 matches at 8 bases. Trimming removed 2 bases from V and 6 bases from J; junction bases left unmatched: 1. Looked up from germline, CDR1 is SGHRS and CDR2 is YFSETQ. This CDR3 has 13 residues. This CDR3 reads CASSFGTSNEQFF. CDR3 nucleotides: TGCGCCAGCAGCTTCGGGACTAGCAATGAGCAGTTCTTC.

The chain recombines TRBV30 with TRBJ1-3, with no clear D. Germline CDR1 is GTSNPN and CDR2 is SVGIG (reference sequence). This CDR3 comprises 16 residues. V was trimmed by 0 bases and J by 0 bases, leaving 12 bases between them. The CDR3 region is CAWSVRGRNSGNTIYF. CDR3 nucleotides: TGTGCCTGGAGTGTACGAGGCAGAAACTCTGGAAACACCATATATTTT. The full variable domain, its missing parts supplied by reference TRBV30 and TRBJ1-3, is SQTIHQWPATLVQPVGSPLSLECTVEGTSNPNLYWYRQAAGRGLQLLFYSVGIGQISSEVPQNLSASRPQDRQFILSSKKLLLSDSGFYLCAWSVRGRNSGNTIYFGEGSWLTVV.

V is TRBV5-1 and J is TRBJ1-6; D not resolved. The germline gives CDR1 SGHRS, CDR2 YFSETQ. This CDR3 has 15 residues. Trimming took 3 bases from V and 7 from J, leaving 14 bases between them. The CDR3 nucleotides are TGCGCCAGCAGCTCCAATAGCGGGGTCAATTCACCCCTCCACTTT. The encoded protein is CASSSNSGVNSPLHF.

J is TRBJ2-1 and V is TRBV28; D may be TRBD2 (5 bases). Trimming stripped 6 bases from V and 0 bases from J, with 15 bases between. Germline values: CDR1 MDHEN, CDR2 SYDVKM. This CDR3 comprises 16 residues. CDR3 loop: CASRTSSGSSYNEQFF. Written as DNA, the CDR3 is TGTGCCAGCAGAACCTCGAGCGGAAGCTCCTACAATGAGCAGTTCTTC.

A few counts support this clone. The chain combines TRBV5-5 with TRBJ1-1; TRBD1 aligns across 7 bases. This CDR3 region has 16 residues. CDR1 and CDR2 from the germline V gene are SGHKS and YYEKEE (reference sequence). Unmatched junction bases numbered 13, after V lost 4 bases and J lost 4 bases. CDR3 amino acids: CASSLRQGRGATEAFF. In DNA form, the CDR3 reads TGTGCCAGCAGCCTAAGACAGGGAAGAGGAGCCACTGAAGCTTTCTTT.

The CDR3, as DNA: TGTGCCAGCAGCCATTCGACAGGGATCGGTCAGCCCCAGCATTTT. Residues: CASSHSTGIGQPQHF. J is TRBJ1-5 and V is TRBV3-1 (or the pseudogene TRBV3-2); 7 nucleotides agree with TRBD1. This CDR3 comprises 15 residues. The germline gives CDR1 LGHDT, CDR2 YNNKEL (reference sequence). Trimming removed 3 bases from V and 6 bases from J; junction bases left unmatched: 8.